This T cell receptor beta chain was identified in a study of T cell repertoires in cytomegalovirus infection. About the study: Public TCR beta signatures were indicative of both CMV infection and a matching HLA type.

V lost 7 bases to trimming and J lost 3 bases, with 16 bases between them. Looked up from germline, CDR1 is LNHDA and CDR2 is SQIVND (reference sequence). The CDR3 consists of 14 residues. About this clonotype: What it binds is not known.

Study results and limitations: Within the response measured ex vivo, HLA-C-restricted CMV-specific TCR beta clonotypes were dominant.

Via MiXCR, TCRdb re-called the reads, giving one row per CDR3 protein. The sample consists of almost 90,000 distinct CDR3 sequences, approximately 30% of them appearing once. This material consisted of CD8+ T cells from cultured PBMCs, taken from culture after CMV antigen stimulation. V usage is TRBV19 and J usage is TRBJ2-7; D remains ambiguous. This TCR derives from a human donor in good health (CMV status not recorded). Some clones in this sample may be carry-over from other donors' samples. DNA of the CDR3: TGTGCCAGTACCCTAGGCGTGGGGAACTACGAGCAGTACTTC. Translation: CASTLGVGNYEQYF.